This T cell receptor (beta chain) was identified in a study of cytomegalovirus exposure and HLA in healthy donors. Findings and limits, study-wide: Some TCR beta chains (164 of them) were listed as cytomegalovirus-associated. Later work found that TCR association rates differed between HLA loci; DRB1 had the most and HLA-C the fewest. High specificity and sensitivity for cytomegalovirus status were reported for the classifier. Among TCR sequences, most were rare, though some public TCRs appeared in many donors.

V dropped 1 base and J dropped 7; count of bases not matched to a gene: 2. CDR1 is SGHKS and CDR2 is YYEKEE in the germline V gene (reference sequence). The CDR3 runs to 14 residues. This clone was seen a handful of times. Its antigen is still unknown. Primers for the PCR totalled 60 Vbeta and 13 Jbeta. Assay: immunoSEQ multiplex PCR; the TCRdb copy retains only in-frame clones and omits some. The table records 120,000 to 150,000 clones, approximately 84% of them present only once. The V call is TRBV5-5, the J call TRBJ1-4; 9 bases match TRBD1. This sequence was found in a middle-aged woman in good health and CMV-seronegative. Sequencing was done on a sample of PBMCs. CDR3 amino acids: CASSLTGGFEKLFF. The DNA of the CDR3 is TGTGCCAGCAGCTTGACAGGGGGCTTTGAAAAACTGTTTTTT.